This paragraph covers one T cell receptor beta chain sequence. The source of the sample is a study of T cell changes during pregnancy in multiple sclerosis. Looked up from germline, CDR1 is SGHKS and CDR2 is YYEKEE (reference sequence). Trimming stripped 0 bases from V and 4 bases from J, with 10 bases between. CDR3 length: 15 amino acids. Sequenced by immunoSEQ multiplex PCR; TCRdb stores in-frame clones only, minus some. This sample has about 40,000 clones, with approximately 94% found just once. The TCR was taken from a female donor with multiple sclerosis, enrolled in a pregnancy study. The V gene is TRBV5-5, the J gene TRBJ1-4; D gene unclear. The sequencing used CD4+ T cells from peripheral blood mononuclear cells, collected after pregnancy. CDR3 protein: CASSLVPGINEKLFF. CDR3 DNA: TGTGCCAGCAGCTTGGTGCCGGGGATTAATGAAAAACTGTTTTTT. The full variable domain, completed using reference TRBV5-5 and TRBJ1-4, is DAGVTQSPTHLIKTRGQQVTLRCSPISGHKSVSWYQQVLGQGPQFIFQYYEKEERGRGNFPDRFSARQFPNYSSELNVNALLLGDSALYLCASSLVPGINEKLFFGSGTQLSVL.